The 23 T cell receptor beta chains below all came from one sample that was sequenced in a study of tumor-infiltrating lymphocytes in oesophageal squamous cell carcinoma. TCRdb re-analysed the PCR reads in MiXCR, keeping a single row per CDR3 protein. The sample has 15,000 to 20,000 distinct CDR3 sequences, approximately 43% seen once; the top ten hold around 40%. The specimen sequenced was blood. The receptor source for this set is a female donor with esophageal squamous cell carcinoma.

This clonotype was counted between two and nine times. The genes are TRBV11-1 and TRBJ2-1; possible D gene TRBD1, 6 bases. Deletions cut 5 bases from V and 3 bases from J, with 17 bases between. The CDR3 runs to 16 residues. Germline loops: CDR1 SGHAT, CDR2 FQDESV (reference sequence). In DNA, the CDR3 is TGTGCCAGCAGCCGTACCGGGACAAATAACTACAATGAGCAGTTCTTC. Translated: CASSRTGTNNYNEQFF.

This clonotype was recorded a few times. This chain uses TRBV10-3 with TRBJ1-6; a weak D match, TRBD1 (6 bases). From germline, CDR1 is ENHRY and CDR2 SYGVKD. V was cut by 5 bases and J by 5 bases, with 13 bases left in between. The CDR3 loop spans 15 amino acids. The chain's CDR3 is CAISTDGQNNSPLHF. CDR3 sequence (DNA): TGTGCCATCAGTACCGACGGACAGAATAATTCACCCCTCCACTTT.

This clonotype was picked up many times. The junction departs from germline at one end; a sequencing error may be responsible. The CDR3, as DNA: TGTGCCAGCAGCTTGGTGGCAGGGCGGAACGCTGAAGCTTTCTTT. Its translation is CASSLVAGRNAEAFF. The rearrangement links TRBV5-4 to TRBJ1-1; the D gene is possibly TRBD1 (5 bases). Germline V gene lookup returns CDR1 SGHNT and CDR2 YYREEE (reference sequence). This CDR3 is built from 15 residues.

This clonotype has ten or more counts. The chain has TRBV6-1 and TRBJ2-3; D unresolved. CDR1 and CDR2 from the germline V gene are MNHNS and SASEGT. The CDR3 contains 16 residues. V gave up 5 bases and J gave up 4 bases, with 19 bases separating them. CDR3 in DNA: TGTGCCAGCAGTACCTCCGGGCCCCGGGCCGCAGATACGCAGTATTTT. This translates into CASSTSGPRAADTQYF.

This clonotype was detected many times. The chain uses TRBV5-1 and TRBJ2-7; D may be TRBD1 (5 bases). Germline V gives CDR1 SGHRS, CDR2 YFSETQ. The CDR3 totals 14 residues. Trimming left V 4 bases short and J 2 bases short, with 13 bases between. The CDR3 here is CASSRVDIPYEQYF. The CDR3 DNA is TGCGCCAGCAGCCGGGTGGACATTCCCTACGAGCAGTACTTC.

In this sample, this clonotype turned up many times. V and J are TRBV5-6 and TRBJ2-1; D gene uncertain. The closer fit of TRBJ2-7 to the DNA end suggests the J call may be wrong. CDR1 is SGHDT and CDR2 is YYEEEE in the germline V gene. This CDR3 spans 12 amino acids. CDR3 DNA: TGTGCCAGCTACCACTCCTACAATGAGCAGTACTTC. Translated: CASYHSYNEQYF.

This clonotype was counted between two and nine times. The gene calls are TRBV7-3 and TRBJ2-1, with D uncertain. V was trimmed by 0 bases and J by 3 bases, leaving 6 bases between them. Germline V CDR1 and CDR2: SGHTA, FQGTGA. The length of the CDR3 is 14 residues. As DNA, the CDR3 is TGTGCCAGCAGCTTAACTGCAGACTACAATGAGCAGTTCTTC. As protein: CASSLTADYNEQFF.

On this clonotype: An end of the junction does not agree with germline; a read error may underlie this. The J gene is TRBJ2-4, the V gene TRBV18; weak D call: TRBD1 (5 bases). Germline V gene sequence: CDR1 KGHSH, CDR2 LQKENI. This CDR3 has 18 residues. The CDR3 reads CASSPDRQGFGSNSPLHF. The CDR3 region has the DNA TGTGCCAGCTCACCAGACCGCCAGGGTTTCGGTTCAAATTCACCCCTCCACTTC.

The chain carries TRBV6-5 and TRBJ2-4, with D unresolved. The end of the DNA fits TRBJ1-2 better, so the J call may be wrong. This CDR3 has 13 amino acids. Germline CDR1 is MNHEY and CDR2 is SVGAGI. This chain's CDR3 is CASSQIDRDGYTF. CDR3 nucleotides: TGTGCCAGCAGTCAAATAGATCGGGATGGCTACACCTTC.

This rearrangement joins TRBV10-3 to TRBJ2-3; TRBD1 matches 9 bases. The DNA matches TRBJ2-7 better at its end, which makes the J call doubtful. The CDR3 spans 14 residues. From germline, CDR1 is ENHRY and CDR2 SYGVKD. The CDR3 reads CAITPGTGTYEQYF. The CDR3 DNA follows: TGTGCCATCACCCCCGGGACAGGGACCTACGAGCAGTACTTC.

The V call is TRBV30, the J call TRBJ2-7; a weak D match, TRBD1 (6 bases). This CDR3 has 15 amino acids. CDR1 and CDR2 (germline): GTSNPN, SVGIG (reference sequence). Trimming removed 4 bases from V and 5 bases from J, with 21 bases in between. In DNA, the CDR3 is TGTGCCTGGAATAACCCAATACAGGGTCGCGACGAGCAGTACTTC. It is translated as CAWNNPIQGRDEQYF.

The CDR3 DNA follows: TGTGCCAGCAGTCCCCAACTCAATGAGCAGTTCTTC. Translating gives CASSPQLNEQFF. The chain links TRBV28 to TRBJ2-1; no firm D call. The germline V gene has CDR1 MDHEN and CDR2 SYDVKM. V lost 5 bases and J lost 6, with 8 bases in between. The CDR3 has 12 residues.

V is TRBV6-8 and J is TRBJ2-3; D gene unclear. Germline V gene data show CDR1 as MNHGY and CDR2 as SAAAGT. V dropped 5 bases and J dropped 6 bases, with 9 bases sitting between them. The CDR3 has 12 residues. The chain's CDR3 is CASSRSRDTQYF. DNA for the CDR3: TGTGCCAGCAGTAGGTCTCGGGATACGCAGTATTTT.

This chain uses TRBV11-2 with TRBJ2-3; TRBD2 might be the D (5 bases). The assigned J gene may be wrong: the sequence end matches TRBJ2-5 better. CDR1 and CDR2 from the germline V gene are SGHAT and FQNNGV. The CDR3 length is 14 residues. CDR3 in amino acids: CASSPTTNQETQYF. CDR3 nucleotide sequence: TGTGCCAGCAGCCCGACTACTAATCAAGAGACCCAGTACTTC.

The chain is built from TRBV7-4 and TRBJ1-1; 7 nucleotides match TRBD1. The J call is in doubt because the DNA end fits TRBJ1-4 better. The CDR3 runs 14 residues. The germline gives CDR1 SGHVT, CDR2 SQSDAQ. The CDR3 DNA follows: TGTGCCAGCAGCCGGCGACAGGGTAATGAAAAACTGTTTTTT. This sequence encodes CASSRRQGNEKLFF.

In this sample, this clonotype is medium-sized. V gene TRBV27 combines with J gene TRBJ2-1; D remains ambiguous. V lost 3 bases and J 7 bases, leaving 10 bases between the germline ends. Germline V gene lookup returns CDR1 MNHEY and CDR2 SMNVEV (reference sequence). The CDR3 extends over 13 amino acids. The CDR3 DNA sequence: TGTGCCAGCAGTTTCTCTCCTATAAATGAGCAGTTCTTC. It yields the protein CASSFSPINEQFF.

V is TRBV19 and J is TRBJ1-5; D call uncertain. Per the germline V gene, CDR1 is LNHDA and CDR2 is SQIVND (reference sequence). V was pared by 4 bases and J by 6 bases, with 7 bases between. This CDR3 contains 12 residues. This CDR3 is CASSTPSQPQHF. The CDR3, as DNA: TGTGCCAGTAGTACCCCAAGTCAGCCCCAGCATTTT.

Comment on this clonotype: This clone may be a read error of a much larger clone one base away. The rearrangement uses TRBV6-1 and TRBJ2-4; D could derive from TRBD1 or TRBD2 (5 bases each). Trimming pared 9 bases from V and 13 bases from J, leaving 22 bases between. The germline gives CDR1 MNHNS, CDR2 SASEGT. This CDR3 is 13 amino acids long. Here the CDR3 DNA reads TGTGCCAGTACCGGGACCAGCCTCGCGGAGCAGTACTTC. Translation gives CASTGTSLAEQYF.

This clonotype was observed at least ten times. The V gene is TRBV25-1, the J gene TRBJ1-1; D unclear. The germline V gene encodes CDR1 MGHDK and CDR2 SYGVNS. The CDR3 contains 15 residues. Trimming left V 10 bases short and J 2 bases short, with 20 bases between. The CDR3 protein is CATMTTAALNTEAFF. CDR3 in DNA: TGTGCCACCATGACAACGGCGGCCCTAAACACTGAAGCTTTCTTT.

This chain joins TRBV5-6 and TRBJ2-1; no definite D call. V was shortened by 3 bases and J by 3 bases, with 13 bases between the two germline ends. Germline CDR1 reads SGHDT; CDR2 reads YYEEEE. The CDR3 loop spans 15 amino acids. The DNA of the CDR3 is TGTGCCAGCAGCTCCCCGGACGACGGCTACAATGAGCAGTTCTTC. Translated, it gives CASSSPDDGYNEQFF.

This clonotype has only a few counts. CDR3 protein: CASSLGRGRRTDTQYF. Written as DNA, the CDR3 is TGTGCCAGCAGCTTAGGGCGGGGAAGAAGGACAGATACGCAGTATTTT. This chain uses TRBV7-9 with TRBJ2-3, with D possibly matching TRBD2 (6 bases). The CDR3 runs 16 residues. Trimming shortened V by 1 base and J by 3 bases, and 14 bases separated the two germline ends. Germline V CDR1 and CDR2: SEHNR, FQNEAQ (reference sequence).

In its sample, this clonotype was seen a few times. The V call is TRBV12-3 or TRBV12-4, the J call TRBJ2-5; D unresolved. The V gene lost 1 base and the J gene lost 7 bases, with 13 bases spanning the gap. The CDR3 consists of 14 residues. This chain's CDR3 is CASSLGQAVGTQYF. As DNA, the CDR3 is TGTGCCAGCAGTTTAGGGCAGGCTGTGGGGACCCAGTACTTC.

The J gene is TRBJ2-1, the V gene TRBV7-2, with TRBD2 identical over 8 bases. The DNA end lines up better with TRBJ2-5; the J call may be wrong. Germline V gene data show CDR1 as SGHTA and CDR2 as FQGNSA. The CDR3 is 14 amino acids. This CDR3 reads CASSLPSGYRAQYF. In DNA form, the CDR3 reads TGTGCCAGCAGCTTACCTAGCGGGTACCGCGCCCAGTACTTC.